The clone carrying this TCR beta chain was seen more than once but under ten times. Germline loops: CDR1 MGHRA, CDR2 YSYEKL. V was trimmed by 0 bases and J by 8 bases, leaving 16 bases between them. CDR3 length equals 15 residues. The record originates from a study of blood T cell repertoires in COVID-19. Study details: The United States, Italy and Spain provided the acute and convalescent COVID-19 samples.

The assay was immunoSEQ multiplex PCR, and TCRdb's table has in-frame clones only and misses some. This sample has about 46,000 clones; 87% occur once, and the top ten carry approximately 16%. The gene calls are TRBV4-1 and TRBJ1-2, with unresolved D. The sequenced sample was peripheral blood. This receptor was obtained from a human donor in a cohort sampled during active COVID-19. In DNA form, the CDR3 reads TGCGCCAGCAGCCAAGATCACGCTCACCCGGGGGGCTACACCTTC. This codes for CASSQDHAHPGGYTF.